Listed below are T cell receptor beta chains from one sample, sequenced in a study of shared clonotypes between healthy human individuals. The data were produced by immunoSEQ multiplex PCR, yet TCRdb's version contains in-frame clones alone and is incomplete. The sample carries 2 million to 2.5 million clones, approximately 95% recorded once. Sequences were obtained from naive CD4+ T cells sorted from blood. The receptors here all came from a man younger than 35 in good health. The CDR3 runs from the conserved cysteine through the conserved F or W. The D gene is left open where the match is weak. Expanded clones are given a class, and other clones once, few, many or no size at all.

V	J	size	D	CDR3	DNA
TRBV5-4	TRBJ1-4	once	TRBD1	CASSLAGQANEKLFF	TGTGCCAGCAGCTTGGCAGGACAGGCTAATGAAAAACTGTTTTTT
TRBV5-1	TRBJ2-7	.	.	CASSILQGTSHEQYF	TGCGCCAGCAGCATTCTCCAGGGCACCTCCCACGAGCAGTACTTC
TRBV6-5	TRBJ1-2	.	.	CASGQVGGGYTF	TGTGCCAGCGGGCAGGTCGGAGGGGGCTACACCTTC
TRBV7-9	TRBJ2-1	.	.	CASSFSGVGNEQFF	TGTGCCAGCAGCTTTTCAGGGGTCGGCAATGAGCAGTTCTTC
TRBV30	TRBJ1-1	.	.	CAWSGVRTEAFF	TGTGCCTGGAGTGGTGTGAGGACTGAAGCTTTCTTT
TRBV28	TRBJ2-3	.	TRBD1	CASSSQGITSTDTQYF	TGTGCCAGCAGTTCACAGGGGATAACTAGCACAGATACGCAGTATTTT
TRBV7-9	TRBJ1-2	.	.	CASSSKDDGYTF	TGTGCCAGCAGCTCAAAGGACGATGGCTACACCTTC
TRBV4-1	TRBJ1-5	.	.	CASSQDGFQPQHF	TGCGCCAGCAGCCAAGATGGGTTTCAGCCCCAGCATTTT
TRBV10-1	TRBJ2-5	once	.	CASRTQETQYF	TGCGCCAGCAGGACCCAAGAGACCCAGTACTTC
TRBV29-1	TRBJ1-1	.	.	CSVEGRLNTEAFF	TGCAGCGTTGAAGGGCGGCTGAACACTGAAGCTTTCTTT
TRBV12-5	TRBJ1-5	.	TRBD1	CASGLDREIRLSNQPQHF	TGTGCTAGTGGTTTAGACAGGGAAATAAGGTTGAGCAATCAGCCCCAGCATTTT
TRBV7-2	TRBJ1-1	.	TRBD1	CASSSQGANTEAFF	TGTGCCAGCAGCTCACAGGGGGCTAACACTGAAGCTTTCTTT
TRBV6-6	TRBJ2-3	.	.	CASRASGTDTQYF	TGTGCCAGCAGGGCTAGCGGCACAGATACGCAGTATTTT
TRBV5-4	TRBJ2-1	.	.	CASSSRRISYNEQFF	TGTGCCAGCAGCTCCCGGCGGATCTCCTACAATGAGCAGTTCTTC
TRBV27	TRBJ1-2	.	TRBD1	CASSLGLGQGIFSYTF	TGTGCCAGCAGTTTAGGACTAGGACAGGGAATTTTCAGCTACACCTTC
TRBV5-1	TRBJ2-7	once	TRBD1	CASSVGTGLYEQYF	TGCGCCAGCAGCGTCGGGACAGGACTCTACGAGCAGTACTTC
TRBV7-2	TRBJ1-3	.	TRBD1	CASSLGPGTGTGNTIYF	TGTGCCAGCAGCTTAGGCCCCGGGACAGGGACTGGAAACACCATATATTTT
TRBV19	TRBJ2-7	.	TRBD1	CASAIGTGLYEQYF	TGTGCCAGTGCTATCGGGACAGGGCTCTACGAGCAGTACTTC
TRBV30	TRBJ2-5	.	.	CAGGHGFQETQYF	TGTGCCGGAGGCCACGGCTTCCAAGAGACCCAGTACTTC
TRBV7-6	TRBJ2-2	.	TRBD1	CASSLSQGANTGELFF	TGTGCCAGCAGCTTATCGCAGGGGGCGAACACCGGGGAGCTGTTTTTT
TRBV19	TRBJ2-7	.	TRBD1	CASSRTGGTYEQYF	TGTGCCAGTAGTAGGACAGGGGGAACCTACGAGCAGTACTTC
TRBV2	TRBJ1-1	.	.	CAGDNSNTEAFF	TGTGCCGGGGACAACTCGAACACTGAAGCTTTCTTT
TRBV10-3	TRBJ1-2	.	.	CAISEFPVVTGGNYGYTF	TGTGCCATCAGTGAGTTCCCCGTCGTGACAGGAGGTAACTATGGCTACACCTTC
TRBV5-1	TRBJ2-5	.	.	CASSLEGRGGQETQYF	TGCGCCAGCAGCTTGGAAGGGCGGGGAGGACAAGAGACCCAGTACTTC
TRBV5-1	TRBJ2-7	.	.	CASSLTGAPLGQYF	TGCGCCAGCAGCTTAACAGGTGCCCCCTTGGGGCAGTACTTC
TRBV30	TRBJ1-2	.	TRBD1	CAWNPGTGYGYTF	TGTGCCTGGAACCCGGGGACAGGGTATGGCTACACCTTC